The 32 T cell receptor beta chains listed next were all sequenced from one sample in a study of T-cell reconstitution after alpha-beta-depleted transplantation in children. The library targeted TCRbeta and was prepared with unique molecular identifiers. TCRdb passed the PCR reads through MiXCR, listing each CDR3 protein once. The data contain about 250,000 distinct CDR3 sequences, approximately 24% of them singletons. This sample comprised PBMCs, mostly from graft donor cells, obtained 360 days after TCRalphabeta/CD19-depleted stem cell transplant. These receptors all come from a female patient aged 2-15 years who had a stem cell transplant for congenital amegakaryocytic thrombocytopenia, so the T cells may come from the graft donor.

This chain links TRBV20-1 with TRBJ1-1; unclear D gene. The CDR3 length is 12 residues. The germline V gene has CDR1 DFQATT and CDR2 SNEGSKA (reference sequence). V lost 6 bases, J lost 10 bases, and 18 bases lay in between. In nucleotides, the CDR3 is TGCAGTGCGAACGAATGGACTCGTCGAGCTTTCTTT. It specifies CSANEWTRRAFF.

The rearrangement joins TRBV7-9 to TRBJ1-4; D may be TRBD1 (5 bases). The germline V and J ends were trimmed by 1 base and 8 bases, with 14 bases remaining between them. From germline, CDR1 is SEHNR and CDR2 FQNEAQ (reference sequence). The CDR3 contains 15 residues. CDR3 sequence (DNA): TGTGCCAGCAGCTTAGGGGGACCCGCGACCGAAAAACTGTTTTTT. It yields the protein CASSLGGPATEKLFF.

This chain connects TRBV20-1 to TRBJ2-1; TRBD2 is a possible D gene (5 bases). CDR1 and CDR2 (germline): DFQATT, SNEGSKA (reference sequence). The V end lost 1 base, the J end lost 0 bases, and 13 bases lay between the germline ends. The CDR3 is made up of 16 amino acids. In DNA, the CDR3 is TGCAGTGCTAGAGGTTTAGCGAGGAGCTCCTACAATGAGCAGTTCTTC. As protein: CSARGLARSSYNEQFF.

Here the CDR3 DNA reads TGTGCCAGCAGTGATGAACCAGGGGCAGGCGGGGAGCTGTTTTTT. It translates to CASSDEPGAGGELFF. The chain links TRBV12-3 or TRBV12-4 to TRBJ2-2; tentatively, D is TRBD1 (6 bases). The CDR3 spans 15 residues. Trimming removed 5 bases at V and 7 bases at J, with 17 bases between.

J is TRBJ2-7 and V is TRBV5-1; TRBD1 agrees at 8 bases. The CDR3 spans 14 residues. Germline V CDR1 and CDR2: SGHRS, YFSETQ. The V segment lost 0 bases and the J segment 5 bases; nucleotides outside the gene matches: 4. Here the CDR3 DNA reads TGCGCCAGCAGCTTGGCAGGGGGCCACGACGAGCAGTACTTC. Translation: CASSLAGGHDEQYF.

The CDR3 DNA reads TGTGCCAGCAGCGTAAGGCCGGGACTAGCGGACACAGATACGCAGTATTTT. Its translation is CASSVRPGLADTDTQYF. The genes are TRBV6-1 and TRBJ2-3; 11 nucleotides align to TRBD2. Germline assignment: CDR1 MNHNS and CDR2 SASEGT. The CDR3 sequence is 17 residues long. V dropped 6 bases and J dropped 2; count of bases not matched to a gene: 10.

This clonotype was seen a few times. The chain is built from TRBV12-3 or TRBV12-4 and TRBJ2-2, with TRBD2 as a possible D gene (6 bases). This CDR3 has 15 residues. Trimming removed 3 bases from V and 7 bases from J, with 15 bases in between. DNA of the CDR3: TGTGCCAGCAGTTTTTATTTGGGGGGATACGGGGAGCTGTTTTTT. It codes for CASSFYLGGYGELFF.

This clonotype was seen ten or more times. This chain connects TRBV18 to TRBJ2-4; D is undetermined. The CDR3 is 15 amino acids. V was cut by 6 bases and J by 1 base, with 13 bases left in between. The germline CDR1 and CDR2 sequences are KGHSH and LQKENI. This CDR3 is CASSQPGYAKNIQYF. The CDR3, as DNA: TGTGCCAGCTCTCAACCTGGGTACGCCAAAAACATTCAGTACTTC.

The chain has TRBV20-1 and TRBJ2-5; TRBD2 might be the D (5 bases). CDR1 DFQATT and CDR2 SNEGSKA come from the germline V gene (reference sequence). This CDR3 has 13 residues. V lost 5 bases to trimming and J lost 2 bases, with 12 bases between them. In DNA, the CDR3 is TGCAGTGCTCTAAAGCGGACGCAAGAGACCCAGTACTTC. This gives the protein CSALKRTQETQYF.

Here the CDR3 DNA reads TGCAGTGCCCGACAGGGCGCCGGGGCCAACGTCCTGACTTTC. Translated: CSARQGAGANVLTF. The chain recombines TRBV20-1 with TRBJ2-6; 7 bases fit TRBD1. V dropped 6 bases and J dropped 4; count of bases not matched to a gene: 6. CDR3 length: 14 residues. CDR1 is DFQATT and CDR2 is SNEGSKA in the germline V gene (reference sequence).

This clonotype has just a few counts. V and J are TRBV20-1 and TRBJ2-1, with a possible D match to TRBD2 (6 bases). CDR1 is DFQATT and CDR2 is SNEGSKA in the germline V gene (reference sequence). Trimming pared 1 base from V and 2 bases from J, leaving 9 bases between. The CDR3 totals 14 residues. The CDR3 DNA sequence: TGCAGTGCTAGAGGCGGGGTTGCCTACAATGAGCAGTTCTTC. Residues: CSARGGVAYNEQFF.

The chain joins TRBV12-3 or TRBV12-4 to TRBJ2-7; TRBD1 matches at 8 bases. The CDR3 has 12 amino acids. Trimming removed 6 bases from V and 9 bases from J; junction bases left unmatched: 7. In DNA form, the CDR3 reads TGTGCCAGCAGCCCGGACAGGGAACGGCAGTACTTC. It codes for CASSPDRERQYF.

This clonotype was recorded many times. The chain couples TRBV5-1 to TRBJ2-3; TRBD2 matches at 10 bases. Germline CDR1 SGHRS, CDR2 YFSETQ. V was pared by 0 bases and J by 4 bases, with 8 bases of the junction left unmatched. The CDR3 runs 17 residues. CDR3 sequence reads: CASSLGITSGASDTQYF. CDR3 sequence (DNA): TGCGCCAGCAGCTTGGGGATAACTAGCGGGGCATCAGATACGCAGTATTTT.

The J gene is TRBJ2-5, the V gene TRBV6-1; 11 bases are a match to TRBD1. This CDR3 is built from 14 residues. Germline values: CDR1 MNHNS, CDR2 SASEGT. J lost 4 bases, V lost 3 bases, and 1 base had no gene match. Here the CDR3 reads CASSEDRGRETQYF. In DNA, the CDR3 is TGTGCCAGCAGTGAGGACAGGGGGCGAGAGACCCAGTACTTC.

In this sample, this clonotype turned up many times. The CDR3 spells CASSLGRDETQYF. CDR3 bases: TGTGCCAGCAGCTTAGGCAGGGATGAGACCCAGTACTTC. The chain is built from TRBV11-2 and TRBJ2-5; tentative D call: TRBD1 (5 bases). Trimming pared 1 base from V and 5 bases from J, leaving 8 bases between. The CDR3 has 13 residues. The germline CDR1 and CDR2 sequences are SGHAT and FQNNGV.

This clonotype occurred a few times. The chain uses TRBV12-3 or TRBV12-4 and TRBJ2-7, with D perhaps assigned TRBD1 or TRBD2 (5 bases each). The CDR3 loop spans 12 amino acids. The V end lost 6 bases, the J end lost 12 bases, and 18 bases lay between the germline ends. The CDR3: CASSATGTGSYF. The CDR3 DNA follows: TGTGCCAGCAGCGCAACCGGGACCGGTTCGTACTTC.

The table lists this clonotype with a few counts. CDR3 nucleotides: TGTGCCAGCAGCAAATGGGGGCCGGCCCTTAGCTCTGGGGCCAACGTCCTGACTTTC. This encodes CASSKWGPALSSGANVLTF. This chain joins TRBV21-1 and TRBJ2-6; the DNA was not used to check the table's D call, TRBD1. TRBV21-1 is annotated as a pseudogene. The CDR3 extends over 19 amino acids.

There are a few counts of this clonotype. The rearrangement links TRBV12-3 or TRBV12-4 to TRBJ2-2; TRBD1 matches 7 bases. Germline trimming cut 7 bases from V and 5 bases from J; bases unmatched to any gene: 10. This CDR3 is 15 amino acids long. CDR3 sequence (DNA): TGTGCCAGCACCCGGTCCCAGGGGGTTACCGGGGAGCTGTTTTTT. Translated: CASTRSQGVTGELFF.

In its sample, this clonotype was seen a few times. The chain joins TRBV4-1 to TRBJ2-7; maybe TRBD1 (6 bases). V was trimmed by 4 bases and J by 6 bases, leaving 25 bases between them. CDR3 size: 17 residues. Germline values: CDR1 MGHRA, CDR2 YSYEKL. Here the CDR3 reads CASSRFPGHLFLGEQYF. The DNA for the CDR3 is TGCGCCAGCAGCCGCTTCCCGGGACACCTCTTCCTCGGCGAGCAGTACTTC.

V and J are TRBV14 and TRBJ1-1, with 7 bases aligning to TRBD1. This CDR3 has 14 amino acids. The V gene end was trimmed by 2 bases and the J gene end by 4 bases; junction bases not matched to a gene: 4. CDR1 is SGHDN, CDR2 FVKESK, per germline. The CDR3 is CASSQFAGGTEAFF. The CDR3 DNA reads TGTGCCAGCAGCCAATTTGCAGGGGGCACTGAAGCTTTCTTT.

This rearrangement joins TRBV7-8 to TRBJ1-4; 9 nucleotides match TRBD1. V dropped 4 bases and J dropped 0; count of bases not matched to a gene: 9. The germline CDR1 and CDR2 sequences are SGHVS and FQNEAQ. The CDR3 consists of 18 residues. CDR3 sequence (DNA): TGTGCCAGCAGCTCCGGGACAGGGAGAGTCACAACTAATGAAAAACTGTTTTTT. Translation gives CASSSGTGRVTTNEKLFF.

CDR3 nucleotides: TGCGCCAGCAGCTTACGTCCCGGGGGCGATAACACAGATACGCAGTATTTT. Its translation is CASSLRPGGDNTDTQYF. This rearrangement joins TRBV5-1 to TRBJ2-3; TRBD1 or TRBD2 may be the D gene (6 bases each). The CDR3 consists of 17 residues. V was shortened by 2 bases and J by 2 bases, with 18 bases between the two germline ends. Germline CDR1 and CDR2: SGHRS and YFSETQ.

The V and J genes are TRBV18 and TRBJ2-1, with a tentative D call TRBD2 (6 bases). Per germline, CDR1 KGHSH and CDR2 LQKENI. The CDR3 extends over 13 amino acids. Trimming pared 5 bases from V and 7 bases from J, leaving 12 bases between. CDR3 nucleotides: TGTGCCAGCTCATACCGGGGGACTAATGAGCAGTTCTTC. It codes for CASSYRGTNEQFF.

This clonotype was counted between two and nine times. The CDR3 loop reads CASSRTLQGLAKETQYF. CDR3 nucleotides: TGCGCCAGCAGCCGAACCCTCCAGGGACTAGCTAAAGAGACCCAGTACTTC. The chain joins TRBV5-1 to TRBJ2-5, with TRBD2 matching over 9 bases. Looked up from germline, CDR1 is SGHRS and CDR2 is YFSETQ. The CDR3 runs to 17 residues. V shed 4 bases, J shed 3 bases, and the junction held 13 bases outside the gene matches.

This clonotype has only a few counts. Written as DNA, the CDR3 is TGCAGTGCTAGGGAGGGCCGACAAGAGACCCAGTACTTC. Translation gives CSAREGRQETQYF. The rearrangement joins TRBV20-1 to TRBJ2-5; maybe TRBD2 (6 bases). Germline assignment: CDR1 DFQATT and CDR2 SNEGSKA (reference sequence). The V end was cut by 3 bases, the J end by 2 bases, with 10 bases between. CDR3 length: 13 amino acids.

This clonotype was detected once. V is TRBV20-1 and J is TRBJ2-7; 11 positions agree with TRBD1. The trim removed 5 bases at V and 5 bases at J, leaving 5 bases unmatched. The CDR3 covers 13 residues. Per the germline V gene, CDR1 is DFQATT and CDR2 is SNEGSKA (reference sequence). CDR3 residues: CSAPGQGADEQYF. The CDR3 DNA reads TGCAGTGCTCCAGGACAGGGGGCGGACGAGCAGTACTTC.

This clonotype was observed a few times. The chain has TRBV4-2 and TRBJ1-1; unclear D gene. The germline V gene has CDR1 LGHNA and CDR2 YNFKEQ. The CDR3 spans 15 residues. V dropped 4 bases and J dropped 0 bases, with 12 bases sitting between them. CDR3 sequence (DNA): TGTGCCAGCAGCCCTGGAGTTCGGATGAACACTGAAGCTTTCTTT. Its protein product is CASSPGVRMNTEAFF.

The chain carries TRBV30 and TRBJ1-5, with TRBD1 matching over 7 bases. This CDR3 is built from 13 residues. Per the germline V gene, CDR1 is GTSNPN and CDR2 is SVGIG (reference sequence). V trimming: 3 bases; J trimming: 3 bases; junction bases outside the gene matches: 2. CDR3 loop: CAWSTGDNQPQHF. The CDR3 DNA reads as TGTGCCTGGAGCACAGGGGACAATCAGCCCCAGCATTTT.

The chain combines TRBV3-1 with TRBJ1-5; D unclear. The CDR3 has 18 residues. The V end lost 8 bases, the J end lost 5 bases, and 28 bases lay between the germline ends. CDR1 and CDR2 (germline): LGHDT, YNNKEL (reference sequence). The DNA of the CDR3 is TGTGCCAGCTTTGGGCAGAACTCTAGTGAGACGGTTTATCAGCCCCAGCATTTT. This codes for CASFGQNSSETVYQPQHF.

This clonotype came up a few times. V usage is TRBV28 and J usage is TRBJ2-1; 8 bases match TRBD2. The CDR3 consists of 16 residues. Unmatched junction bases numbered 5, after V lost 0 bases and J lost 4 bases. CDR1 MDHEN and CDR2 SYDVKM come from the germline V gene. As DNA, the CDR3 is TGTGCCAGCAGTTTATGGGATGGACTAGCATACAATGAGCAGTTCTTC. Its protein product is CASSLWDGLAYNEQFF.

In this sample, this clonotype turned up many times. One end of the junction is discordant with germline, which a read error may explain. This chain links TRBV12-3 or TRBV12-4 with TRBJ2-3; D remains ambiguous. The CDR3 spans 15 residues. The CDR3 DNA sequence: TGTGCCAGCAGCCAACCCGGGCTCTCCACAAATACGCAGTATTTT. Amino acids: CASSQPGLSTNTQYF.

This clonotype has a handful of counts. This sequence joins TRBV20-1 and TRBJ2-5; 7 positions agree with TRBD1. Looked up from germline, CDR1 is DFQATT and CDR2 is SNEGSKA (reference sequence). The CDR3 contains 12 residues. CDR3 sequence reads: CRPGQNQETQYF. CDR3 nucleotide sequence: TGCAGGCCGGGACAGAACCAAGAGACCCAGTACTTC.